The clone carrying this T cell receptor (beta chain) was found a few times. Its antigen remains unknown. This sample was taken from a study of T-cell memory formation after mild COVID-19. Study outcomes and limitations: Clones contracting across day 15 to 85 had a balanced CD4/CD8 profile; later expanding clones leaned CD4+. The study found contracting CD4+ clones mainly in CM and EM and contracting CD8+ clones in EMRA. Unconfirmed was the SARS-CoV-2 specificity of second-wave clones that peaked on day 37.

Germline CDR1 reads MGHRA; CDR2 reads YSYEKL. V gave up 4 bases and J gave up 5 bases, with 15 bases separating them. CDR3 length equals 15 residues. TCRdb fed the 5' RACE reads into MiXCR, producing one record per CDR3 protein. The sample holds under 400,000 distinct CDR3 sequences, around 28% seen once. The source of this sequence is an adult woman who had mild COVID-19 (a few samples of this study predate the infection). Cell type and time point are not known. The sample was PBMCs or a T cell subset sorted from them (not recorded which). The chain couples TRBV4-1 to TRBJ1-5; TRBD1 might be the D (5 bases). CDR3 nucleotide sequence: TGCGCCAGCAGCCCCATCGGCCGGGGGGATCAGCCCCAGCATTTT. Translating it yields CASSPIGRGDQPQHF.